The clone carrying this T cell receptor (beta chain) was seen only a few times. Its antigen is as yet unknown. The data derive from a study of post-analysis software for immune sequencing data. Regarding the study as a whole: By F measure, samples from a shared preparation batch strongly co-clustered. Compared with controls, patients had more of 4 to 6 TRBV segments, including TRBV5-6, TRBV5-1 and TRBV20-1.

This CDR3 comprises 15 residues. Germline V gene lookup returns CDR1 LGHNA and CDR2 YNFKEQ. The V end lost 0 bases, the J end lost 10 bases, and 16 bases lay between the germline ends. Tagging with unique molecular identifiers was a feature of the TCR beta cDNA libraries. From the PCR reads, TCRdb called clonotypes with MiXCR, one entry per CDR3 protein. Among roughly 650,000 distinct CDR3 sequences listed, approximately 59% were seen once. The chain employs TRBV4-2 and TRBJ2-1; TRBD2 might be the D (6 bases). This TCR was recovered from a girl aged 2-9 years with multiple sclerosis. The sequencing input was blood. CDR3 in amino acids: CASSQELTSRVEQFF. CDR3 bases: TGTGCCAGCAGCCAAGAGTTAACTAGCCGGGTCGAGCAGTTCTTC.